The 3 T cell receptor beta chains reported below all come from one sample, sequenced in a study of shared clonotypes between healthy human individuals. CD45RO-negative CD8 cells positively selected for CCR7 made up the naive population, which excluded terminally differentiated effector memory CD45RA+ cells. The data were produced by immunoSEQ multiplex PCR, yet TCRdb's version contains in-frame clones alone and is incomplete. The sample has just over 2,000,000 clones; less than 95% are singletons. The sequencing sample was made of naive CD8+ T cells sorted from blood. The receptors come from a man younger than 30 in good health.

This chain links TRBV10-3 with TRBJ2-5, with 7 bases identical to TRBD2. This CDR3 contains 16 residues. After removal of 0 bases from V and 4 bases from J, the junction contained 8 bases not matched to a gene. Germline V gives CDR1 ENHRY, CDR2 SYGVKD. The CDR3 spells CAISESWRETAETQYF. In nucleotides, the CDR3 is TGTGCCATCAGTGAGTCGTGGCGGGAGACGGCAGAGACCCAGTACTTC.

This chain joins TRBV27 and TRBJ2-2, with D uncertain. CDR1 MNHEY and CDR2 SMNVEV come from the germline V gene (reference sequence). The CDR3 has 17 amino acids. The V end was cut by 5 bases, the J end by 5 bases, with 21 bases between. The CDR3 loop reads CASSEPPGSDGTGELFF. DNA for the CDR3: TGTGCCAGCAGTGAGCCACCTGGCAGCGACGGAACCGGGGAGCTGTTTTTT.

The CDR3 reads CASSLAGQGFWDTQYF. CDR3 in DNA: TGCGCCAGCAGCTTGGCGGGCCAGGGATTCTGGGATACGCAGTATTTT. V gene TRBV5-1 combines with J gene TRBJ2-3; weak D call: TRBD1 (5 bases). The length of the CDR3 is 16 residues. Germline V gene lookup returns CDR1 SGHRS and CDR2 YFSETQ. The germline V and J ends were trimmed by 0 bases and 6 bases, with 17 bases remaining between them. The full variable domain, in which reference TRBV5-1 and TRBJ2-3 provide the parts outside the CDR3, is KAGVTQTPRYLIKTRGQQVTLSCSPISGHRSVSWYQQTPGQGLQFLFEYFSETQRNKGNFPGRFSGRQFSNSRSEMNVSTLELGDSALYLCASSLAGQGFWDTQYFGPGTRLTVL.